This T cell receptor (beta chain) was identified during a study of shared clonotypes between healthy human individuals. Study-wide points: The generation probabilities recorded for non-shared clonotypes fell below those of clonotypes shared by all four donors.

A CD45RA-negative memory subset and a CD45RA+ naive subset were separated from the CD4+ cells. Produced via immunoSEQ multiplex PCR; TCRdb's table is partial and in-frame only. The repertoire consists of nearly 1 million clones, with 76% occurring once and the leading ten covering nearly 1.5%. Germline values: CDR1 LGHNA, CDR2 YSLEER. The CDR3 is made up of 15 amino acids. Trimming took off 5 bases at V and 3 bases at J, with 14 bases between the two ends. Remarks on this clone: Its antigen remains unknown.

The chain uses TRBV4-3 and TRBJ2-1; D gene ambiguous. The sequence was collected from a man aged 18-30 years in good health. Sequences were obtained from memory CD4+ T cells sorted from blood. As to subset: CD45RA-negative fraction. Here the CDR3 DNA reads TGCGCCAGCAGCGTACGGATAGGGATCTACAATGAGCAGTTCTTC. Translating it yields CASSVRIGIYNEQFF.